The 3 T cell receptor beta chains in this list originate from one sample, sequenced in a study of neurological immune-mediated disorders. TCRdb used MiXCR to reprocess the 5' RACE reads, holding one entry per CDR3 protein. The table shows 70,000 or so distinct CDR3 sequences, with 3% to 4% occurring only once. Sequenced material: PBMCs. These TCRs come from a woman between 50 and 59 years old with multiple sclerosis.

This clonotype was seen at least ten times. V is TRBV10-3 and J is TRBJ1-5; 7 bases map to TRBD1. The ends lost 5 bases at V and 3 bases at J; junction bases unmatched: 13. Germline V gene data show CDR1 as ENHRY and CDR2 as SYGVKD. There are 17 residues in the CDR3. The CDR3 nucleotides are TGTGCCATCAGTCCCGCCCAGGGGGGGTCCCCCAATCAGCCCCAGCATTTT. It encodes CAISPAQGGSPNQPQHF.

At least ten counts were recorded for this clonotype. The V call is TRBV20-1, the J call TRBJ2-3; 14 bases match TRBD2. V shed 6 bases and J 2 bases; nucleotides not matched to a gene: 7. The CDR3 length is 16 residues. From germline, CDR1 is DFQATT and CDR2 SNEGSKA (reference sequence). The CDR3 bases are TGCAGTGCCCCGCGGACTAGCGGGAGGCTCACAGATACGCAGTATTTT. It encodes CSAPRTSGRLTDTQYF.

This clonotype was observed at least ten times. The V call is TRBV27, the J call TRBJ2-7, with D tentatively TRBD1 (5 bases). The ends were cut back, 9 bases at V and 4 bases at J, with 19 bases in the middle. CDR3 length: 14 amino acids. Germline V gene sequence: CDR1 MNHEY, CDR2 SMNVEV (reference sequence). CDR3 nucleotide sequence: TGTGCCAGTCACCCTGGATGGACAAAATACGAGCAGTACGTC. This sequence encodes CASHPGWTKYEQYV.